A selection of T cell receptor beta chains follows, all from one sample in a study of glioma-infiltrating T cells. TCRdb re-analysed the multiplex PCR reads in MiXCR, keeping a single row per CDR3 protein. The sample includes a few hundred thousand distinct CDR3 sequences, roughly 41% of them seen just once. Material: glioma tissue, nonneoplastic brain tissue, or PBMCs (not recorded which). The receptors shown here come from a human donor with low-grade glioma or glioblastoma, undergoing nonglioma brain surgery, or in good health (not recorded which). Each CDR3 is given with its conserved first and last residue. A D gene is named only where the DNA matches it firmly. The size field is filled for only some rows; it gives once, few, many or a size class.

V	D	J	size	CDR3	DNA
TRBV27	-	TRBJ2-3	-	CASSLSPSPVTDTQYF	TGTGCCAGCAGTTTAAGTCCCAGCCCAGTCACAGATACGCAGTATTTT
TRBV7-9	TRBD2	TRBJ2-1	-	CATATRPSGANEQFF	TGTGCCACAGCCACCCGGCCTAGCGGGGCCAATGAGCAGTTCTTC
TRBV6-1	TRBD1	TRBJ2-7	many	CASSYGQGVHEQYF	TGTGCCAGCAGTTATGGACAGGGGGTACACGAGCAGTACTTC
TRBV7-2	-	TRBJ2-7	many	CASSPDRSSYEQYF	TGTGCCAGCAGCCCTGACAGGAGCTCCTACGAGCAGTACTTC
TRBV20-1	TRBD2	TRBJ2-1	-	CSARDGGSGISEQFF	TGCAGTGCTAGAGATGGGGGAAGCGGGATAAGTGAGCAGTTCTTC
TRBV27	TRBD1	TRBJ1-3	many	CAPRGTHSGNTIYF	TGTGCCCCCAGGGGGACCCACTCTGGAAACACCATATATTTT
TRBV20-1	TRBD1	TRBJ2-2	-	CSAPGGDTGELFF	TGCAGTGCTCCAGGGGGAGACACCGGGGAGCTGTTTTTT
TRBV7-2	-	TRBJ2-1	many	CASSSFSNEQFF	TGTGCCAGCAGCTCCTTCTCCAATGAGCAGTTCTTC
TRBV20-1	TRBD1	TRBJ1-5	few	CSARVDRAYQPQHF	TGCAGTGCTAGAGTCGACAGGGCATATCAGCCCCAGCATTTT
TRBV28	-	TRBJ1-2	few	CASSWGGAYGYTF	TGTGCCAGCAGTTGGGGGGGAGCTTATGGCTACACCTTC
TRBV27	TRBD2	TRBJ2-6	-	CASSLLLAGTSGANVLTF	TGTGCCAGCAGTTTATTACTAGCGGGAACCTCTGGGGCCAACGTCCTGACTTTC
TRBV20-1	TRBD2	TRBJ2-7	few	CSASPLRGGGQSYEQYF	TGCAGTGCTAGCCCACTCCGGGGGGGAGGGCAGTCCTACGAGCAGTACTTC
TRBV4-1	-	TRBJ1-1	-	CASSQESQKNTEAFF	TGTGCCAGCAGCCAAGAGTCACAGAAGAACACTGAAGCTTTCTTT
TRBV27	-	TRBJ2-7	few	CASSFYHLYEQYF	TGTGCCAGCAGTTTTTATCACCTCTACGAGCAGTACTTC
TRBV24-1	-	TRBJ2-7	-	CATSDTAGTSYEQYF	TGTGCCACCAGTGACACCGCCGGGACATCTTACGAGCAGTACTTC
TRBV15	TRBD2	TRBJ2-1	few	CATSRGPGRLNEQFF	TGTGCCACCAGCAGAGGACCCGGGAGGCTCAATGAGCAGTTCTTC
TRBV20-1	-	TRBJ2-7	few	CSARVFPVSPGTYEQYF	TGCAGTGCTAGAGTATTTCCGGTGTCGCCCGGAACCTACGAGCAGTACTTC
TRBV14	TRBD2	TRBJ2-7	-	CASSELAGVDYEQYF	TGTGCCAGCAGCGAACTAGCGGGAGTCGACTACGAGCAGTACTTC
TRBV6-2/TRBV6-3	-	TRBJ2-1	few	CASSAGLFTFEQFF	TGTGCCAGCAGTGCCGGACTATTTACATTCGAGCAGTTCTTC
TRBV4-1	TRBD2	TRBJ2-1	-	CASSPTGLAGNNEQFF	TGCGCCAGCAGCCCGACGGGACTAGCGGGCAACAATGAGCAGTTCTTC
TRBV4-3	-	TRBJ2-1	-	CASSQDGGGGGFYNEQFF	TGCGCCAGCAGCCAAGATGGGGGGGGCGGAGGGTTCTACAATGAGCAGTTCTTC
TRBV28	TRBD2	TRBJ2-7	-	CASSTPGLASYEQYF	TGTGCCAGCAGCACACCGGGACTAGCCTCCTACGAGCAGTACTTC
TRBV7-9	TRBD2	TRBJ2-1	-	CASSQGPPGSGSWNEQFF	TGTGCCAGCAGCCAGGGCCCCCCGGGGAGCGGGAGCTGGAATGAGCAGTTCTTC
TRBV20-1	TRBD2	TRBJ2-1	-	CSAPVPIAGVDNEQFF	TGCAGTGCCCCAGTCCCTATAGCGGGAGTGGACAATGAGCAGTTCTTC
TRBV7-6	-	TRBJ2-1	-	CASSPRADSDEQFF	TGTGCCAGCAGCCCGCGAGCGGACTCCGATGAGCAGTTCTTC
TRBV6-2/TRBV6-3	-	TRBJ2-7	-	CASSRDGLSSYEQYF	TGTGCCAGCAGCCGGGACGGTCTAAGCTCCTACGAGCAGTACTTC
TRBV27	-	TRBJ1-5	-	CASSLWARDLSNRPQHF	TGTGCCAGCAGTTTATGGGCCAGGGATCTTAGCAATCGGCCCCAGCATTTT
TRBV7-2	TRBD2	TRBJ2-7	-	CASSQDQAGPYKQYF	TGCGCCAGCAGCCAAGATCAAGCGGGACCCTACAAGCAGTACTTC
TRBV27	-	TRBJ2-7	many	CASSAIGFDSYEQYF	TGTGCCAGCAGTGCAATTGGGTTTGACTCCTACGAGCAGTACTTC
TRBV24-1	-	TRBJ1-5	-	CATSDPRSNQPQNF	TGTGCCACCAGTGATCCGCGGAGCAATCAGCCCCAGAATTTT
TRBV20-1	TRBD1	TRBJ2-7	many	CSARNDRVEQYF	TGCAGTGCTAGAAACGACAGGGTCGAGCAGTACTTC
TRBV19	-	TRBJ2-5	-	CASSIGNRAPRGETQYF	TGTGCCAGTAGTATAGGTAACCGGGCCCCCAGGGGAGAGACCCAGTACTTC
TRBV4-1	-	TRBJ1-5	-	CASSHFTGNNQPQHF	TGCGCCAGCAGCCATTTCACAGGGAACAATCAGCCCCAGCATTTT
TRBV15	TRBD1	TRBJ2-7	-	CATSSQGQGGHFSSYEQYF	TGTGCCACCAGCAGTCAAGGACAGGGCGGACATTTTTCTTCCTACGAGCAGTACTTC
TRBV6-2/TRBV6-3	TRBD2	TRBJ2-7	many	CASSSRAGRTYEQYF	TGTGCCAGCAGTTCTAGAGCGGGGAGAACCTACGAGCAGTACTTC
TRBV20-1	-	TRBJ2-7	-	CSARDQTGRYYEQYF	TGCAGTGCTAGAGATCAGACAGGGAGGTATTACGAGCAGTACTTC
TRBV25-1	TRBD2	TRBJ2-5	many	CASKAAGRSTQYF	TGTGCAAGCAAGGCAGCGGGACGGTCGACCCAGTACTTC
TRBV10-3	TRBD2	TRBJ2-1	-	CAISESGLAAYNEQFF	TGTGCCATCAGTGAGTCGGGACTAGCGGCCTACAATGAGCAGTTCTTC
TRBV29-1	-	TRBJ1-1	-	CSVRDQRNTEAFF	TGCAGCGTGAGGGACCAACGGAACACTGAAGCTTTCTTT
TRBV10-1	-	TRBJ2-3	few	CASLPSGDTQYF	TGCGCCAGCCTCCCATCGGGAGATACGCAGTATTTT
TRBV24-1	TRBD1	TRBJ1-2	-	CATSDQGQGNGYTF	TGTGCCACCAGTGACCAGGGACAGGGAAATGGCTACACCTTC
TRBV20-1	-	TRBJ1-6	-	CSAGPWYPLDF	TGCAGTGCCGGGCCGTGGTATCCCCTCGACTTT
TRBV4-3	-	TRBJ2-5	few	CASSQVFGQGSFPHQETQYF	TGCGCCAGCAGCCAAGTATTCGGGCAGGGGTCCTTTCCCCATCAAGAGACCCAGTACTTC
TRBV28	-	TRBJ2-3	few	CASSFRVSDTQYF	TGTGCCAGCAGTTTCCGCGTTTCAGATACGCAGTATTTT
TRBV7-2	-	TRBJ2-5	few	CASSLGGYPRETQYF	TGTGCCAGCAGCTTAGGAGGCTACCCTAGGGAGACCCAGTACTTC
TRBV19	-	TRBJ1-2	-	CASSFQLQGFGGYTF	TGTGCCAGTAGTTTTCAATTACAGGGCTTCGGCGGCTACACCTTC
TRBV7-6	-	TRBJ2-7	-	CASSLSDNTYEQYF	TGTGCCAGCAGCTTATCAGACAATACCTACGAGCAGTACTTC
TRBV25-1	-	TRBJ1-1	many	CASSDRQGIGNTEAFF	TGTGCCAGCAGTGATCGCCAGGGGATTGGGAACACTGAAGCTTTCTTT
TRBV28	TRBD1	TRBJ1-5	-	CASKRQGAAQPQHF	TGTGCCAGCAAAAGACAGGGGGCCGCTCAGCCCCAGCATTTT
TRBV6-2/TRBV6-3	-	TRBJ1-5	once	CASSLDNGSDQPQHF	TGTGCCAGCAGTCTGGACAATGGGAGCGATCAGCCCCAGCATTTT
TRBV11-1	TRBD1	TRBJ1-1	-	CASSFRGSTEAFF	TGTGCCAGCAGCTTCAGGGGGAGCACTGAAGCTTTCTTT
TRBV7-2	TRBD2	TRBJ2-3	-	CASSRRTSGGTQYF	TGTGCCAGCAGCCGTCGGACTAGCGGGGGAACGCAGTATTTT
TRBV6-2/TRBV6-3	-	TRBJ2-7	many	CASRRGREDSYEQYF	TGTGCCAGCAGAAGGGGCCGTGAAGACTCCTACGAGCAGTACTTC
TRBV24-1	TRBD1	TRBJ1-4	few	CATSETPGGATNEKLFF	TGTGCCACCAGTGAAACCCCAGGGGGCGCAACTAATGAAAAACTGTTTTTT
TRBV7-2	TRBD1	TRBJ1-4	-	CASRKPGQGNEKLFF	TGTGCCAGCAGAAAACCGGGACAGGGTAATGAAAAACTGTTTTTT